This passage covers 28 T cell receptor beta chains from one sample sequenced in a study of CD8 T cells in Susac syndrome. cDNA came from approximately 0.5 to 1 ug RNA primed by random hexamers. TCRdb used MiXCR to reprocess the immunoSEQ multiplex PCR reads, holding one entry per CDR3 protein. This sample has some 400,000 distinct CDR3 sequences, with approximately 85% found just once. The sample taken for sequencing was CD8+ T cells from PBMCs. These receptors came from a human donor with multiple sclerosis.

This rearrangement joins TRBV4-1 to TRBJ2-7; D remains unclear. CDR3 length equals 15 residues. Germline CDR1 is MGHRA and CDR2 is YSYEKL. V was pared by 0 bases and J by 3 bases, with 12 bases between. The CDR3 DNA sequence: TGCGCCAGCAGCCAAGATTCCAGCAGGTACTACGAGCAGTACTTC. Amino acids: CASSQDSSRYYEQYF.

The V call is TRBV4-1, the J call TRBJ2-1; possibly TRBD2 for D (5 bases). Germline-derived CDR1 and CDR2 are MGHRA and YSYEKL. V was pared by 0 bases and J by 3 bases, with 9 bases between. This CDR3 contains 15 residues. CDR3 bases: TGCGCCAGCAGCCAAGAAACCGGGGACTACAATGAGCAGTTCTTC. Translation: CASSQETGDYNEQFF.

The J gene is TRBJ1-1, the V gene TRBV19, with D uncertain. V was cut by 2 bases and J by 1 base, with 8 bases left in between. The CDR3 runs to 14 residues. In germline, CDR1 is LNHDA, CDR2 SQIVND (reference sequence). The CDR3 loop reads CASSIHSENTEAFF. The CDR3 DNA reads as TGTGCCAGTAGTATACATTCAGAGAACACTGAAGCTTTCTTT.

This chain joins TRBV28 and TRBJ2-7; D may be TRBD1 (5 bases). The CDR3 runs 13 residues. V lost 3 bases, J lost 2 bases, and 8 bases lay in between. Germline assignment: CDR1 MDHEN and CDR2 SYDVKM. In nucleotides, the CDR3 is TGTGCCAGCAGTTTTAGACAGACCTACGAGCAGTACTTC. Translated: CASSFRQTYEQYF.

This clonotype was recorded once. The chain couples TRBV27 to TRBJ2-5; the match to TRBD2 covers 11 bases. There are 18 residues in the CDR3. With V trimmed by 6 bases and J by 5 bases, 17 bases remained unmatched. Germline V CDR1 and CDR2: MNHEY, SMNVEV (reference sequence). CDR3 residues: CASSLGPVAGGPWETQYF. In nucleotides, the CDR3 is TGTGCCAGCAGCCTAGGGCCCGTAGCGGGAGGGCCTTGGGAGACCCAGTACTTC.

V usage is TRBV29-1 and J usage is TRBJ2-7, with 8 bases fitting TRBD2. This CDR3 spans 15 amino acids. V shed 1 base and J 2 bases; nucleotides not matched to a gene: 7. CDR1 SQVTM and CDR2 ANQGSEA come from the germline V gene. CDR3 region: CSVEGALAAPYEQYF. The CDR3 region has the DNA TGCAGCGTTGAAGGTGCACTAGCGGCTCCCTACGAGCAGTACTTC.

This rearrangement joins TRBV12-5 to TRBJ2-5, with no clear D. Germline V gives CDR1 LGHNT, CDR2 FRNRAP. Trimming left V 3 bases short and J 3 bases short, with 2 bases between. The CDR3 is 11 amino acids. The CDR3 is CASGLEETQYF. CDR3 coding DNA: TGTGCTAGTGGTTTAGAAGAGACCCAGTACTTC.

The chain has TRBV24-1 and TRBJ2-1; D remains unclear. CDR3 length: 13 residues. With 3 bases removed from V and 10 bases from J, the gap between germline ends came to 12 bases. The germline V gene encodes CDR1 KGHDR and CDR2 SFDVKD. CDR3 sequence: CATSDANDPEQFF. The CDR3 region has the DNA TGTGCCACCAGTGATGCCAATGATCCGGAGCAGTTCTTC.

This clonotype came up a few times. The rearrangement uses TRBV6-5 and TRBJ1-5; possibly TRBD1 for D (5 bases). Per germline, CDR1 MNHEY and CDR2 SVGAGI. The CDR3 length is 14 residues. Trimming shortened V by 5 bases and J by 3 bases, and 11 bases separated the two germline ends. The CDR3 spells CASSPDSSNQPQHF. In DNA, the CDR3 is TGTGCCAGCAGTCCAGACAGTTCCAATCAGCCCCAGCATTTT.

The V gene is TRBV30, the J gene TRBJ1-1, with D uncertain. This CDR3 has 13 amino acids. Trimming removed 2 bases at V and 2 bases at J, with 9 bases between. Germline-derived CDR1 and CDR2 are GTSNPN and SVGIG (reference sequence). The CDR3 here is CAWSFVTNTEAFF. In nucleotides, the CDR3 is TGTGCCTGGAGTTTTGTGACAAACACTGAAGCTTTCTTT.

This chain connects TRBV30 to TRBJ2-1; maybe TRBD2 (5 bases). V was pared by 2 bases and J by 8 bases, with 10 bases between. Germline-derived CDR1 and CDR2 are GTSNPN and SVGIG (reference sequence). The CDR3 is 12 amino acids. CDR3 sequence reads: CAWSLSRDEQFF. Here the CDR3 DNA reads TGTGCCTGGAGTCTGTCGAGGGATGAGCAGTTCTTC.

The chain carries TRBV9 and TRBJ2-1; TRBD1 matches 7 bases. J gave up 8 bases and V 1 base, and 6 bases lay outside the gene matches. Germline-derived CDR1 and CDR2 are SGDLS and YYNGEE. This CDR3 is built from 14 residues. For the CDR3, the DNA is TGTGCCAGCAGCGTACTGACAGGGATGGATGAGCAGTTCTTC. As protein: CASSVLTGMDEQFF.

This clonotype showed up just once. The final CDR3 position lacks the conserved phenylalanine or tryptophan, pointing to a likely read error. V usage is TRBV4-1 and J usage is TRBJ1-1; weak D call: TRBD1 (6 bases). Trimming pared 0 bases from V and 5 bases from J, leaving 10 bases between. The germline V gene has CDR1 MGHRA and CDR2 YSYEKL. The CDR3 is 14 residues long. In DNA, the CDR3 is TGCGCCAGCAGCCAAGAAGGAGGGGGGACTGAAGCTTTCCTT. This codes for CASSQEGGGTEAFL.

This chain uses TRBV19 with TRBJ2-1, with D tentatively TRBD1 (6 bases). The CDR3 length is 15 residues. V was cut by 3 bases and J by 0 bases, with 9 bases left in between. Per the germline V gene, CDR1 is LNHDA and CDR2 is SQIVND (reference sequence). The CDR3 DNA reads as TGTGCCAGTAGTATGGGACACAGCTCCTACAATGAGCAGTTCTTC. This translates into CASSMGHSSYNEQFF.

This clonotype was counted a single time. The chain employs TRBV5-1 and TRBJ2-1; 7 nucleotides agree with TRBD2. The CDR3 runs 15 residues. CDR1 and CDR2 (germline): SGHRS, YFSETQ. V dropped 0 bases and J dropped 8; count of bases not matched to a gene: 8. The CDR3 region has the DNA TGCGCCAGCAGCTTGGTAGGGGAGGGCGTGGATGAGCAGTTCTTC. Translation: CASSLVGEGVDEQFF.

The CDR3 here is CAIGPSSGHNAYEQYF. The DNA of the CDR3 is TGTGCCATAGGACCTTCTTCGGGACATAACGCCTACGAGCAGTACTTC. V and J are TRBV10-3 and TRBJ2-7, with D tentatively TRBD1 (6 bases). CDR1 and CDR2 from the germline V gene are ENHRY and SYGVKD. This CDR3 is built from 16 residues. Between the trimmed V and J ends, which lost 9 bases and 2 bases, there was a span of 23 bases.

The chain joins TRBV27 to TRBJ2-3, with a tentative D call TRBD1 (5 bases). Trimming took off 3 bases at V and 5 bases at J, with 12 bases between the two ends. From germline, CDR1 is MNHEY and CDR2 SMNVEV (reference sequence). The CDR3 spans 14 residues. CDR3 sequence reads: CASSFFQGQDTQYF. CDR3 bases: TGTGCCAGCAGTTTCTTTCAGGGCCAAGATACGCAGTATTTT.

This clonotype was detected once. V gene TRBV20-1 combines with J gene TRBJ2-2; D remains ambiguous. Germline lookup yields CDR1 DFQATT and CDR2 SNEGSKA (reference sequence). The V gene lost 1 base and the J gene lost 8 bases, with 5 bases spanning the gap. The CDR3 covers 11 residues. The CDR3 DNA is TGCAGTGCTAGAGCGACGGGGGAGCTGTTTTTT. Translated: CSARATGELFF.

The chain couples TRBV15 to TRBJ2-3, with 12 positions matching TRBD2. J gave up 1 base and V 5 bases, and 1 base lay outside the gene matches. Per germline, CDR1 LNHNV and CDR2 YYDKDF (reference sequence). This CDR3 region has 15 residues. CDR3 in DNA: TGTGCCACCAGCCGGACTAGCGGGGGCACAGATACGCAGTATTTT. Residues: CATSRTSGGTDTQYF.

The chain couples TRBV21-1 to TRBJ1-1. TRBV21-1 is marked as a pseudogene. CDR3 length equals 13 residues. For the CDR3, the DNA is TGTGCCAGCAGCAACCAGAAGAACACTGAAGCTTTCTTT. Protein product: CASSNQKNTEAFF.

CDR3 loop: CASTTHKAGLTYEQYF. The CDR3 bases are TGTGCCAGCACCACTCATAAAGCTGGGTTAACCTACGAGCAGTACTTC. The chain carries TRBV5-4 and TRBJ2-7, with D uncertain. Trimming took off 6 bases at V and 2 bases at J, with 21 bases between the two ends. The CDR3 covers 16 residues. Germline CDR1 and CDR2: SGHNT and YYREEE (reference sequence).

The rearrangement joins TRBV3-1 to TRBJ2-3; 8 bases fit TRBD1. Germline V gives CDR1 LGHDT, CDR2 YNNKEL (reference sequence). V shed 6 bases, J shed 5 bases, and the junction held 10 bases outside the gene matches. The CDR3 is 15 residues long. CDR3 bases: TGTGCCAGCAGAGGACAGGGTTGGGCTCAAGATACGCAGTATTTT. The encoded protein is CASRGQGWAQDTQYF.

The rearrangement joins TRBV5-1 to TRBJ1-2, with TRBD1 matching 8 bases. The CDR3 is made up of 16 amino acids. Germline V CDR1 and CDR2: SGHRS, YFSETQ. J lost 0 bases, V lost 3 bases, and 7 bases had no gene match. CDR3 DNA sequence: TGCGCCAGCAGCTCAGGACAGGGCCCAACTAACTATGGCTACACCTTC. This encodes CASSSGQGPTNYGYTF.

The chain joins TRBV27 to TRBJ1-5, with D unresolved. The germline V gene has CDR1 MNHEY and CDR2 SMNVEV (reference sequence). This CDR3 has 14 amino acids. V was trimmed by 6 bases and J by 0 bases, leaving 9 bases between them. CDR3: CASRGIDSNQPQHF. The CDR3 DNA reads TGTGCCAGCAGGGGGATAGATAGCAATCAGCCCCAGCATTTT.

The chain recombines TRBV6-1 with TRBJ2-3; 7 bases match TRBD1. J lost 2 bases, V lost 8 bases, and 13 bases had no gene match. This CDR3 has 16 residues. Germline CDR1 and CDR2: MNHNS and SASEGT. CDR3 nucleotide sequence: TGTGCCAGCGGAGGCCGAGACAGGGTGTTCACAGATACGCAGTATTTT. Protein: CASGGRDRVFTDTQYF.

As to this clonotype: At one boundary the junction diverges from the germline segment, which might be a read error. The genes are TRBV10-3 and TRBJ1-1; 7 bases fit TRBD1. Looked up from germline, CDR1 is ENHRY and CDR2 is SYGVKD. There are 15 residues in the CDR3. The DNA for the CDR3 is TGTGGCATCAGTGTGACAGGGCAGGTGAACACTGAAGCTTTCTTT. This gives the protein CGISVTGQVNTEAFF.

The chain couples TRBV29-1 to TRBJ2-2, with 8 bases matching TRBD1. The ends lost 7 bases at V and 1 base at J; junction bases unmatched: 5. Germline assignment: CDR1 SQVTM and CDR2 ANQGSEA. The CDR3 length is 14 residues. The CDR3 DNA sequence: TGCAGCGGTACCGGGACAGGGAACACCGGGGAGCTGTTTTTT. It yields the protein CSGTGTGNTGELFF.

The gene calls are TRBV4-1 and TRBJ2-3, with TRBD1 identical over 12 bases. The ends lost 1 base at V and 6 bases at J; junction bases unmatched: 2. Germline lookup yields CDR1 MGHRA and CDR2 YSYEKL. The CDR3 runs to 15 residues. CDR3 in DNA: TGCGCCAGCAGCCAAGCGGGACAGGGGGCGGATACGCAGTATTTT. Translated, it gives CASSQAGQGADTQYF.